This passage covers 24 T cell receptor beta chains from one sample sequenced in a study of early stage breast cancer tumors. The data were produced by immunoSEQ multiplex PCR, yet TCRdb's version contains in-frame clones alone and is incomplete. The sample has around 30,000 clones, around 70% seen once. Sequenced: blood. Receptors originate from a person aged 45 to 60 with breast cancer.

This clone appeared once. The chain recombines TRBV30 with TRBJ2-2, with D unresolved. The ends were cut back, 3 bases at V and 1 base at J, with 6 bases in the middle. Germline CDR1 is GTSNPN and CDR2 is SVGIG (reference sequence). The CDR3 extends over 13 amino acids. For the CDR3, the DNA is TGTGCCTGGAGGTTGCAGAACACCGGGGAGCTGTTTTTT. As protein: CAWRLQNTGELFF. Combining the CDR3 with reference TRBV30 and TRBJ2-2 gives the whole variable domain SQTIHQWPATLVQPVGSPLSLECTVEGTSNPNLYWYRQAAGRGLQLLFYSVGIGQISSEVPQNLSASRPQDRQFILSSKKLLLSDSGFYLCAWRLQNTGELFFGEGSRLTVL.

The chain recombines TRBV27 with TRBJ1-2, with a possible D match to TRBD1 (5 bases). The V gene lost 6 bases and the J gene lost 0 bases, with 17 bases spanning the gap. Germline V gene data show CDR1 as MNHEY and CDR2 as SMNVEV (reference sequence). The CDR3 extends over 16 amino acids. CDR3 sequence reads: CASSPDSWGTNYGYTF. The CDR3 DNA reads TGTGCCAGCAGCCCTGACAGTTGGGGGACTAACTATGGCTACACCTTC.

The rearrangement uses TRBV30 and TRBJ1-2; D is ambiguous. The germline gives CDR1 GTSNPN, CDR2 SVGIG (reference sequence). This CDR3 comprises 15 residues. Trimming removed 2 bases at V and 3 bases at J, with 16 bases between. CDR3 bases: TGTGCCTGGAGTACCCCGCGGTCGAGTTACTATGGCTACACCTTC. Translation: CAWSTPRSSYYGYTF. Together with reference TRBV30 and TRBJ1-2, the CDR3 gives the full variable domain: SQTIHQWPATLVQPVGSPLSLECTVEGTSNPNLYWYRQAAGRGLQLLFYSVGIGQISSEVPQNLSASRPQDRQFILSSKKLLLSDSGFYLCAWSTPRSSYYGYTFGSGTRLTVV.

This clone has a handful of counts. This chain's CDR3 is CASRIQGAAYEQYF. In DNA form, the CDR3 reads TGTGCCAGCAGAATTCAGGGGGCTGCGTACGAGCAGTACTTC. V usage is TRBV6-1 and J usage is TRBJ2-7, with 8 nucleotides matching TRBD1. Trimming cost V 6 bases and J 4 bases; bases outside gene matches: 8. Germline CDR1 is MNHNS and CDR2 is SASEGT. CDR3 length: 14 amino acids.

This clone turned up a few times. The chain carries TRBV2 and TRBJ1-2; D may be TRBD1 (5 bases). Trimming took off 2 bases at V and 8 bases at J, with 12 bases between the two ends. The germline V gene encodes CDR1 SNHLY and CDR2 FYNNEI. This CDR3 spans 13 amino acids. This chain's CDR3 is CASSESQGAGYTF. CDR3 coding DNA: TGTGCCAGCAGTGAAAGTCAGGGTGCCGGCTACACCTTC.

This clone was recorded once. The V call is TRBV4-1, the J call TRBJ1-1; D is ambiguous. The CDR3 extends over 15 amino acids. Trimming cost V 0 bases and J 0 bases, with 8 bases left between them. Looked up from germline, CDR1 is MGHRA and CDR2 is YSYEKL. CDR3 residues: CASSQDPRLNTEAFF. CDR3 DNA: TGCGCCAGCAGCCAAGATCCCAGACTGAACACTGAAGCTTTCTTT.

This clone occurred once. The chain is built from TRBV5-6 and TRBJ2-1; 10 bases match TRBD2. CDR1 SGHDT and CDR2 YYEEEE come from the germline V gene. The junction had 9 bases not matched to a gene; V was cut back by 4 bases and J by 2 bases. The CDR3 runs 17 residues. This chain's CDR3 is CASSPAGTSGTYNEQFF. In nucleotides, the CDR3 is TGTGCCAGCAGCCCCGCCGGAACTAGCGGGACCTACAATGAGCAGTTCTTC.

This chain uses TRBV27 with TRBJ1-2, with D unclear. The V end was cut by 5 bases, the J end by 2 bases, with 15 bases between. The CDR3 extends over 15 amino acids. Looked up from germline, CDR1 is MNHEY and CDR2 is SMNVEV (reference sequence). DNA of the CDR3: TGTGCCAGCAGTCGGGGAGAACATAGAAACTATGGCTACACCTTC. Its translation is CASSRGEHRNYGYTF.

This sequence joins TRBV5-1 and TRBJ2-7, with 12 bases aligning to TRBD2. The CDR3 is 19 amino acids. The junction had 14 bases not matched to a gene; V was cut back by 4 bases and J by 0 bases. The germline V gene encodes CDR1 SGHRS and CDR2 YFSETQ. This chain's CDR3 is CASSATTSGSGGNSYEQYF. CDR3 nucleotides: TGCGCCAGCAGCGCGACGACTAGCGGGAGTGGAGGAAACTCCTACGAGCAGTACTTC.

As for this clone: Germline is not matched at one junction end, which may reflect a read error. The gene calls are TRBV5-3 and TRBJ1-3; D possibly corresponds to TRBD1 (5 bases). TRBV5-3 is treated as an ORF (open reading frame) with a function not yet certain. The CDR3 contains 14 residues. CDR3 DNA sequence: TGTGCCAGCAGCTCCGGGACTCCTGGAAACACCATATATTTT. Protein product: CASSSGTPGNTIYF.

This clone has a single count. Other DNA variants within this sample encode the same CDR3. The chain combines TRBV5-1 with TRBJ2-3; 12 nucleotides match TRBD2. In germline, CDR1 is SGHRS, CDR2 YFSETQ. The junction had 2 bases not matched to a gene; V was cut back by 0 bases and J by 3 bases. The length of the CDR3 is 16 residues. CDR3 residues: CASSLGGTSGTDTQYF. Written as DNA, the CDR3 is TGCGCCAGCAGCTTGGGTGGGACTAGCGGGACAGATACGCAGTATTTT. The full variable domain, rest sourced from reference TRBV5-1 and TRBJ2-3, is KAGVTQTPRYLIKTRGQQVTLSCSPISGHRSVSWYQQTPGQGLQFLFEYFSETQRNKGNFPGRFSGRQFSNSRSEMNVSTLELGDSALYLCASSLGGTSGTDTQYFGPGTRLTVL.

The gene calls are TRBV7-2 and TRBJ2-3; TRBD2 matches at 11 bases. J was trimmed by 2 bases and V by 2 bases; bases with no gene match: 6. This CDR3 has 17 residues. In germline, CDR1 is SGHTA, CDR2 FQGNSA. Written as DNA, the CDR3 is TGTGCCAGCAGCTTAAGGGGGACTAGCGGATCCACAGATACGCAGTATTTT. Translating gives CASSLRGTSGSTDTQYF.

V and J are TRBV5-1 and TRBJ1-3, with 7 nucleotides matching TRBD1. There are 16 residues in the CDR3. V was clipped by 4 bases and J by 0 bases; unmatched bases: 7. Germline V lookup: CDR1 SGHRS, CDR2 YFSETQ. In DNA form, the CDR3 reads TGCGCCAGCAGCCCGGGACAGCAATTCTCTGGAAACACCATATATTTT. Translated, it gives CASSPGQQFSGNTIYF.

Details on this clone: A much bigger clone sits one base away, suggesting this may be a read error. Within the sample, other DNA sequences also encode this same CDR3. The CDR3 bases are TGTGCCAGTAGTGGACCCGGGATGGGGCTCTATAATTCCAATCAGCCCCAACATTTT. Its protein product is CASSGPGMGLYNSNQPQHF. The chain couples TRBV19 to TRBJ1-5; TRBD1 is a possible D gene (5 bases). The germline gives CDR1 LNHDA, CDR2 SQIVND (reference sequence). The CDR3 runs to 19 residues.

The chain recombines TRBV5-1 with TRBJ1-3; tentatively, D is TRBD1 (6 bases). The CDR3 sequence is 14 residues long. Germline V CDR1 and CDR2: SGHRS, YFSETQ. Trimming took off 7 bases at V and 1 base at J, with 12 bases between the two ends. CDR3 residues: CASVQGWSGNTIYF. CDR3 nucleotide sequence: TGCGCCAGCGTACAGGGTTGGTCTGGAAACACCATATATTTT.

This chain connects TRBV11-2 to TRBJ2-7; 9 nucleotides agree with TRBD2. CDR1 and CDR2 (germline): SGHAT, FQNNGV. V lost 2 bases to trimming and J lost 4 bases; unmatched junction nucleotides: 15. CDR3 length: 18 amino acids. The CDR3 nucleotides are TGTGCCAGCAGCTTAAGGGGGAGTAGCGGGAGTTGGATTTACGAGCAGTACTTC. Protein product: CASSLRGSSGSWIYEQYF.

This clone was observed once. This sequence joins TRBV5-8 and TRBJ2-1, with TRBD1 matching over 11 bases. This CDR3 has 16 amino acids. V gave up 3 bases and J gave up 4 bases; unmatched junction bases: 6. The germline CDR1 and CDR2 sequences are SGHTS and YDEGEE. The CDR3 DNA reads as TGTGCCAGCAGCTCGGGGACAGGGGGATTTTACAATGAGCAGTTCTTC. It specifies CASSSGTGGFYNEQFF.

This rearrangement joins TRBV7-2 to TRBJ2-2; 8 bases match TRBD2. The length of the CDR3 is 16 residues. CDR1 is SGHTA and CDR2 is FQGNSA in the germline V gene. The ends lost 5 bases at V and 5 bases at J; junction bases unmatched: 10. CDR3 loop: CASSRSPIAGTGELFF. The DNA for the CDR3 is TGTGCCAGCAGCCGTTCTCCGATAGCGGGAACCGGGGAGCTGTTTTTT. The complete variable domain, with remaining parts taken from reference TRBV7-2 and TRBJ2-2, reads GAGVSQSPSNKVTEKGKDVELRCDPISGHTALYWYRQSLGQGLEFLIYFQGNSAPDKSGLPSDRFSAERTGGSVSTLTIQRTQQEDSAVYLCASSRSPIAGTGELFFGEGSRLTVL.

The V call is TRBV29-1, the J call TRBJ2-7; D gene uncertain. Trimming took off 4 bases at V and 3 bases at J, with 7 bases between the two ends. The CDR3 totals 11 residues. CDR1 SQVTM and CDR2 ANQGSEA come from the germline V gene. CDR3 sequence reads: CSVATSYEQYF. Here the CDR3 DNA reads TGCAGCGTTGCGACAAGCTACGAGCAGTACTTC.

This chain joins TRBV6-1 and TRBJ2-1, with 9 bases lining up with TRBD2. This CDR3 spans 16 amino acids. Germline trimming cut 2 bases from V and 7 bases from J; bases unmatched to any gene: 9. The germline CDR1 and CDR2 sequences are MNHNS and SASEGT. CDR3 amino acids: CASSELAGGPRNEQFF. The CDR3 DNA follows: TGTGCCAGCAGTGAACTGGCGGGAGGGCCGAGGAATGAGCAGTTCTTC.

The V call is TRBV5-1, the J call TRBJ1-3, with D perhaps matching TRBD1 (6 bases). V was trimmed by 4 bases and J by 2 bases, leaving 10 bases between them. This CDR3 has 14 amino acids. CDR1 and CDR2 from the germline V gene are SGHRS and YFSETQ. This CDR3 reads CASSPGQPGNTIYF. As DNA, the CDR3 is TGCGCCAGCAGCCCCGGACAGCCTGGAAACACCATATATTTT.

This rearrangement joins TRBV30 to TRBJ1-4; weak D call: TRBD1 (6 bases). Germline V gives CDR1 GTSNPN, CDR2 SVGIG (reference sequence). V lost 5 bases and J lost 2, with 9 bases in between. The CDR3 runs 13 residues. The CDR3 DNA follows: TGTGCCTGGCGGACAGATACTAATGAAAAACTGTTTTTT. Translated: CAWRTDTNEKLFF.

This sequence joins TRBV7-8 and TRBJ2-5, with TRBD1 matching 7 bases. This CDR3 contains 13 residues. Germline assignment: CDR1 SGHVS and CDR2 FQNEAQ. V gave up 6 bases and J gave up 7 bases; unmatched junction bases: 8. This chain's CDR3 is CASSRDSLGTQYF. CDR3 DNA: TGTGCCAGCAGTAGGGACAGCCTCGGGACCCAGTACTTC.

The rearrangement links TRBV7-8 to TRBJ1-4, with a tentative D call TRBD1 (5 bases). V gave up 3 bases and J gave up 7 bases, with 9 bases separating them. This CDR3 has 13 residues. The germline V gene has CDR1 SGHVS and CDR2 FQNEAQ. CDR3 DNA: TGTGCCAGCAGCTTTCGGGGGAGTGAAAAACTGTTTTTT. Translated: CASSFRGSEKLFF.